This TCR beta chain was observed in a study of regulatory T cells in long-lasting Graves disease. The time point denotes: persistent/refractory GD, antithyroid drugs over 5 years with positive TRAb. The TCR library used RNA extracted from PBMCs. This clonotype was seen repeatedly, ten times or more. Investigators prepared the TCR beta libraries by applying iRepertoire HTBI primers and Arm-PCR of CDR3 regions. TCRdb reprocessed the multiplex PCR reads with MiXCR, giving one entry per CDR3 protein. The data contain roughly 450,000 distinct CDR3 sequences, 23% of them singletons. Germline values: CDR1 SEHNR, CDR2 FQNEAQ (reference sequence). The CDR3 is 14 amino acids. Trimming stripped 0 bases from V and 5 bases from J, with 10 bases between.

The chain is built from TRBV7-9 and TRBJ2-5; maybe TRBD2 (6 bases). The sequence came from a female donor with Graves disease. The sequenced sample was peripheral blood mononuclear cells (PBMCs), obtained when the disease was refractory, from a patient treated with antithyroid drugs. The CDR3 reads CASSLARSGETQYF. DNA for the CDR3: TGTGCCAGCAGCTTAGCCAGGAGCGGGGAGACCCAGTACTTC.